Below, 27 T cell receptor beta chains from the same sample are listed, as sequenced in a study of graft-versus-host responses after intestinal transplantation. This table comes from immunoSEQ multiplex PCR, and its TCRdb copy is limited to in-frame clones, with some not included. The table lists approximately 85,000 clones, approximately 89% of them singletons, with 7% to 9.5% in the top ten. The antigens these receptors bind are not known. Sequenced here: unstimulated CD8+ T cells sorted from spleen or lymph node cells, sampled before transplant. The origin of the receptors is a human donor who was the organ donor for an intestinal transplant.

This clone was observed once. The genes are TRBV5-1 and TRBJ2-5; no clear D gene. Germline CDR1 and CDR2: SGHRS and YFSETQ. The V end was cut by 0 bases, the J end by 0 bases, with 12 bases between. The CDR3 length is 16 residues. CDR3 protein: CASSLGSSVNQETQYF. The CDR3, as DNA: TGCGCCAGCAGCTTGGGTAGCTCTGTGAACCAAGAGACCCAGTACTTC. The whole variable domain, filled in from reference TRBV5-1 and TRBJ2-5, reads KAGVTQTPRYLIKTRGQQVTLSCSPISGHRSVSWYQQTPGQGLQFLFEYFSETQRNKGNFPGRFSGRQFSNSRSEMNVSTLELGDSALYLCASSLGSSVNQETQYFGPGTRLLVL.

The chain employs TRBV5-4 and TRBJ2-5, with 8 bases that match TRBD2. V was pared by 3 bases and J by 4 bases, with 2 bases of the junction left unmatched. The CDR3 runs to 13 residues. Germline CDR1 is SGHNT and CDR2 is YYREEE (reference sequence). The CDR3 protein is CASSSGLVETQYF. The CDR3 DNA reads TGTGCCAGCAGCTCGGGACTAGTAGAGACCCAGTACTTC.

The rearrangement joins TRBV9 to TRBJ2-2; a weak D match, TRBD1 (5 bases). The CDR3 runs 15 residues. The germline CDR1 and CDR2 sequences are SGDLS and YYNGEE. The V end was cut by 2 bases, the J end by 4 bases, with 12 bases between. The CDR3: CASSVIQGVTGELFF. As DNA, the CDR3 is TGTGCCAGCAGCGTGATTCAGGGTGTCACCGGGGAGCTGTTTTTT.

The chain is built from TRBV5-4 and TRBJ1-1; 8 bases are shared with TRBD1. With V trimmed by 5 bases and J by 4 bases, 4 bases remained unmatched. In germline, CDR1 is SGHNT, CDR2 YYREEE (reference sequence). The CDR3 has 13 amino acids. CDR3 protein: CASRDRVGTEAFF. CDR3 nucleotides: TGTGCCAGCAGGGACAGGGTTGGCACTGAAGCTTTCTTT.

A remark on this clone: The sample has other DNA sequences that encode this CDR3 too. This chain uses TRBV19 with TRBJ2-7, with 11 bases identical to TRBD1. V shed 6 bases and J 3 bases; nucleotides not matched to a gene: 4. The CDR3 is 14 residues long. The germline V gene has CDR1 LNHDA and CDR2 SQIVND (reference sequence). The CDR3 is CASSPGTGGYEQYF. The CDR3 region has the DNA TGTGCCAGTAGCCCCGGGACAGGGGGCTACGAGCAGTACTTC.

This clone came up once. The chain employs TRBV5-6 and TRBJ1-1, with D possibly matching TRBD1 (6 bases). V dropped 2 bases and J dropped 4 bases, with 12 bases sitting between them. Germline CDR1 and CDR2: SGHDT and YYEEEE. CDR3 length equals 14 residues. The CDR3 spells CASSLPGHSTEAFF. CDR3 nucleotide sequence: TGTGCCAGCAGCTTACCGGGACACAGCACTGAAGCTTTCTTT.

This clone was seen a handful of times. The chain employs TRBV5-6 and TRBJ1-2; TRBD1 aligns across 9 bases. Per the germline V gene, CDR1 is SGHDT and CDR2 is YYEEEE. The V gene end was trimmed by 4 bases and the J gene end by 7 bases; junction bases not matched to a gene: 14. The CDR3 has 16 amino acids. The CDR3, as DNA: TGTGCCAGCAGCGTGGCCGGGACAGGGCAATTTAGTGGCTACACCTTC. Translated: CASSVAGTGQFSGYTF.

The V and J genes are TRBV27 and TRBJ2-7; D is undetermined. V was pared by 5 bases and J by 4 bases, with 6 bases between. This CDR3 contains 11 residues. The germline CDR1 and CDR2 sequences are MNHEY and SMNVEV (reference sequence). As DNA, the CDR3 is TGTGCCAGCAGTATAGGATACGAGCAGTACTTC. Amino acids: CASSIGYEQYF.

This chain uses TRBV29-1 with TRBJ2-7; D ambiguous. Germline-derived CDR1 and CDR2 are SQVTM and ANQGSEA. This CDR3 is 11 amino acids long. V was clipped by 0 bases and J by 2 bases, with 2 bases between them. In DNA, the CDR3 is TGCAGCGTTGAAGATACCTACGAGCAGTACTTC. This translates into CSVEDTYEQYF.

This chain links TRBV29-1 with TRBJ2-7, with no clear D. Trimming removed 4 bases at V and 2 bases at J, with 12 bases between. The CDR3 length is 13 residues. The germline V gene has CDR1 SQVTM and CDR2 ANQGSEA. CDR3 loop: CSVVDGRTYEQYF. The CDR3 DNA sequence: TGCAGCGTTGTTGACGGACGGACCTACGAGCAGTACTTC.

The rearrangement joins TRBV7-9 to TRBJ1-2; D remains ambiguous. V lost 3 bases and J lost 6, with 8 bases in between. Germline V gene data show CDR1 as SEHNR and CDR2 as FQNEAQ (reference sequence). The CDR3 has 12 residues. The DNA of the CDR3 is TGTGCCAGCAGCTTTGGAGAAAATGGCTACACCTTC. Its protein product is CASSFGENGYTF.

This clone was seen a few times. This rearrangement joins TRBV6-5 to TRBJ2-2; 12 positions agree with TRBD2. V trimming: 7 bases; J trimming: 8 bases; junction bases outside the gene matches: 8. The V gene's germline CDR1 is MNHEY and CDR2 SVGAGI. The CDR3 consists of 15 residues. The CDR3, as DNA: TGTGCCAGCAAGCTAGCGGGGGGGCCAAGAGGGGAGCTGTTTTTT. It yields the protein CASKLAGGPRGELFF.

The chain links TRBV29-1 to TRBJ1-4; unclear D gene. Trimming shortened V by 3 bases and J by 8 bases, and 16 bases separated the two germline ends. CDR3 size: 14 residues. Germline V CDR1 and CDR2: SQVTM, ANQGSEA. CDR3 in DNA: TGCAGCGTTGAGTTAGAGGGTTTGGCGGAAAAACTGTTTTTT. Amino acid sequence: CSVELEGLAEKLFF.

This rearrangement joins TRBV18 to TRBJ1-1; tentatively, D is TRBD1 (5 bases). The CDR3 runs 12 residues. CDR1 is KGHSH and CDR2 is LQKENI in the germline V gene. Trimming stripped 3 bases from V and 7 bases from J, with 9 bases between. CDR3 in amino acids: CASSPDSIEAFF. The CDR3 nucleotides read TGTGCCAGCTCACCCGACAGTATTGAAGCTTTCTTT. Complete variable domain (other parts from reference TRBV18 and TRBJ1-1): NAGVMQNPRHLVRRRGQEARLRCSPMKGHSHVYWYRQLPEEGLKFMVYLQKENIIDESGMPKERFSAEFPKEGPSILRIQQVVRGDSAAYFCASSPDSIEAFFGQGTRLTVV.

Comment on this clone: The conserved phenylalanine or tryptophan normally closing the CDR3 is absent here, so this likely arose from a read error. The chain is built from TRBV5-4 and TRBJ2-7; TRBD2 matches 8 bases. Trimming removed 4 bases from V and 6 bases from J; junction bases left unmatched: 6. Germline CDR1 SGHNT, CDR2 YYREEE (reference sequence). CDR3 length: 13 amino acids. The CDR3 sequence: CASSLSAGGEQYL. The CDR3 DNA sequence: TGTGCCAGCAGCCTATCCGCGGGGGGCGAGCAGTACCTC.

V gene TRBV5-4 combines with J gene TRBJ1-1, with 9 bases that match TRBD1. In germline, CDR1 is SGHNT, CDR2 YYREEE (reference sequence). CDR3 size: 14 residues. V shed 4 bases and J 6 bases; nucleotides not matched to a gene: 7. DNA of the CDR3: TGTGCCAGCAGCCCTACAGGGGGCTTGGCTGAAGCTTTCTTT. This encodes CASSPTGGLAEAFF.

V is TRBV5-6 and J is TRBJ1-1; TRBD1 matches at 7 bases. After removal of 3 bases from V and 7 bases from J, the junction contained 6 bases not matched to a gene. The CDR3 has 13 amino acids. Germline assignment: CDR1 SGHDT and CDR2 YYEEEE. The CDR3 reads CASSSDGTVEAFF. The DNA for the CDR3 is TGTGCCAGCAGCTCCGATGGGACAGTTGAAGCTTTCTTT.

The genes are TRBV5-4 and TRBJ1-1; D possibly corresponds to TRBD1 (6 bases). The V gene lost 5 bases and the J gene lost 2 bases, with 13 bases spanning the gap. This CDR3 is 14 amino acids long. Germline V CDR1 and CDR2: SGHNT, YYREEE (reference sequence). The CDR3 coding sequence is TGTGCCAGCAGGGAAGCAGGGGCCAACACTGAAGCTTTCTTT. This sequence encodes CASREAGANTEAFF.

The rearrangement links TRBV19 to TRBJ2-1; D remains unclear. The germline gives CDR1 LNHDA, CDR2 SQIVND (reference sequence). The CDR3 has 14 residues. V shed 1 base and J shed 1 base, with 5 bases lying between them. The CDR3 DNA sequence: TGTGCCAGTAGTATAGGAGGTTCCTACAATGAGCAGTTCTTC. Translating it yields CASSIGGSYNEQFF.

CDR3: CASSLASGDYEQYF. The DNA of the CDR3 is TGTGCCAGCAGCTTGGCTAGCGGGGACTACGAGCAGTACTTC. The rearrangement links TRBV5-6 to TRBJ2-7, with 9 bases that match TRBD2. Per the germline V gene, CDR1 is SGHDT and CDR2 is YYEEEE. The CDR3 spans 14 residues. The ends lost 0 bases at V and 3 bases at J; junction bases unmatched: 1.

J is TRBJ1-5 and V is TRBV7-9, with 12 bases fitting TRBD1. Looked up from germline, CDR1 is SEHNR and CDR2 is FQNEAQ (reference sequence). V lost 5 bases, J lost 7 bases, and 6 bases stayed unmatched. This CDR3 contains 15 residues. CDR3 sequence: CASSEGQGAWQPQHF. Written as DNA, the CDR3 is TGTGCCAGCAGCGAGGGACAGGGGGCTTGGCAGCCCCAGCATTTT.

The chain carries TRBV4-1 and TRBJ2-7, with a possible D match to TRBD2 (5 bases). Trimming took 1 base from V and 2 from J, leaving 9 bases between them. The CDR3 sequence is 14 residues long. Germline V CDR1 and CDR2: MGHRA, YSYEKL. The CDR3 DNA reads as TGCGCCAGCAGCCAAGCCCCCGGGACCTACGAGCAGTACTTC. This codes for CASSQAPGTYEQYF.

The chain links TRBV5-5 to TRBJ2-7; TRBD1 agrees at 9 bases. The V segment lost 4 bases and the J segment 5 bases; nucleotides outside the gene matches: 19. CDR3 size: 18 residues. Germline CDR1 reads SGHKS; CDR2 reads YYEKEE (reference sequence). CDR3 nucleotides: TGTGCCAGCAGCAATCGGATGGAACCGGGACAGGGTGTCCACGAGCAGTACTTC. Its translation: CASSNRMEPGQGVHEQYF.

The chain recombines TRBV6-1 with TRBJ1-1; D is unresolved. V gave up 4 bases and J gave up 1 base, with 7 bases separating them. Germline V lookup: CDR1 MNHNS, CDR2 SASEGT. The CDR3 totals 13 residues. The CDR3 spells CASSGPGNTEAFF. The CDR3 DNA reads TGTGCCAGCAGTGGCCCGGGGAACACTGAAGCTTTCTTT.

V usage is TRBV4-1 and J usage is TRBJ1-2; D is perhaps TRBD1 (5 bases). From germline, CDR1 is MGHRA and CDR2 YSYEKL. The CDR3 is 17 residues long. Trimming removed 3 bases from V and 3 bases from J, with 20 bases in between. The CDR3: CASSQEHISGAHYGYTF. CDR3 nucleotides: TGCGCCAGCAGCCAGGAACATATTAGTGGGGCCCACTATGGCTACACCTTC.

V is TRBV11-2 and J is TRBJ2-7, with unresolved D. The V and J ends lost 4 bases and 3 bases respectively, with 19 bases between them. Germline loops: CDR1 SGHAT, CDR2 FQNNGV. The CDR3 length is 16 residues. The chain's CDR3 is CASSSDAALHFYEQYF. CDR3 DNA: TGTGCCAGCAGCTCCGATGCGGCCCTCCATTTCTACGAGCAGTACTTC. The variable domain in full, completed from reference TRBV11-2 and TRBJ2-7, reads EAGVAQSPRYKIIEKRQSVAFWCNPISGHATLYWYQQILGQGPKLLIQFQNNGVVDDSQLPKDRFSAERLKGVDSTLKIQPAKLEDSAVYLCASSSDAALHFYEQYFGPGTRLTVT.

The rearrangement joins TRBV5-1 to TRBJ2-5; tentatively, D is TRBD1 (6 bases). The tail of the sequence fits TRBJ2-7 better, so the J call may be wrong. The CDR3 spans 14 residues. Germline assignment: CDR1 SGHRS and CDR2 YFSETQ. DNA of the CDR3: TGCGCCAGCCGGGACATCATTGTCGAAGACGAGCAGTACTTC. It is translated as CASRDIIVEDEQYF.